The following is a T cell receptor (beta chain) sequence with its context. Antigen specificity is unknown. Expressed TCRB transcripts got sequenced, as all isolated RNA was reverse transcribed. Sequencing used immunoSEQ multiplex PCR; TCRdb keeps in-frame clones, though not all of them. The table shows roughly 400,000 clones, with around 10% occurring only once. This sample stems from a study of beta chain features in type 1 diabetes. The CDR3 is made up of 16 amino acids. CDR1 and CDR2 from the germline V gene are SEHNR and FQNEAQ (reference sequence). V gave up 2 bases and J gave up 2 bases; unmatched junction bases: 5. By way of CD45RO/CCR7/CD25/CD127/CD95/CD27, the CD4+ regulatory, stem cell-like memory, central memory and naive cells were sorted. Study-wide findings and caveats: Moderate but significant shortening of TCRB CDR3s was recorded in all four CD4+ subsets from Type 1 diabetes patients. Researchers caution that PCR might favor shorter templates, equally among patients and controls. Patients' naive, central memory and Treg TCRB repertoires seemed closer to one another than those of healthy donors.

The rearrangement links TRBV7-9 to TRBJ2-3; 9 positions agree with TRBD2. The sequencing input was central memory CD4+ T cells from blood. The TCR was taken from a man under 40 with type 1 diabetes. The CDR3 here is CASSLSSGSVTDTQYF. As DNA, the CDR3 is TGTGCCAGCAGCTTAAGTAGCGGGAGTGTCACAGATACGCAGTATTTT. Combining the CDR3 with reference TRBV7-9 and TRBJ2-3 gives the whole variable domain DTGVSQNPRHKITKRGQNVTFRCDPISEHNRLYWYRQTLGQGPEFLTYFQNEAQLEKSRLLSDRFSAERPKGSFSTLEIQRTEQGDSAMYLCASSLSSGSVTDTQYFGPGTRLTVL.